The 29 T cell receptor beta chains in this list originate from one sample, sequenced in a study of blood T cell repertoires in COVID-19. Sequencing used immunoSEQ multiplex PCR; TCRdb keeps in-frame clones, though not all of them. The sample consists of 70,000 or so clones, roughly 79% of them appearing once. Sequenced: peripheral blood. These receptors were taken from a man between 65 and 79 years old with acute or convalescent COVID-19.

The gene calls are TRBV24-1 and TRBJ1-5, with TRBD1 matching over 9 bases. Per germline, CDR1 KGHDR and CDR2 SFDVKD. Trimming took 6 bases from V and 2 from J; bases not matched to a gene: 10. The CDR3 is 17 amino acids. CDR3 protein: CATSPGQGTGGNQPQHF. CDR3 DNA sequence: TGTGCCACCAGTCCAGGACAGGGGACGGGGGGCAATCAGCCCCAGCATTTT.

The chain carries TRBV28 and TRBJ1-3; D is perhaps TRBD1 (5 bases). Trimming took 11 bases from V and 7 from J, leaving 18 bases between them. Germline V CDR1 and CDR2: MDHEN, SYDVKM. The CDR3 is 13 amino acids. CDR3 sequence reads: CAGKGDTENTIYF. In DNA form, the CDR3 reads TGTGCCGGAAAAGGGGATACAGAGAACACCATATATTTT.

V gene TRBV27 combines with J gene TRBJ1-5, with D unclear. The CDR3 contains 16 residues. CDR1 and CDR2 from the germline V gene are MNHEY and SMNVEV (reference sequence). V dropped 9 bases and J dropped 4 bases, with 22 bases sitting between them. CDR3 DNA: TGTGCCAGTAGACTCGATGGACTTCTGGCTAATCAGCCCCAGCATTTT. Translating gives CASRLDGLLANQPQHF.

The chain employs TRBV24-1 and TRBJ2-7; D perhaps matches TRBD1 (5 bases). The CDR3 has 13 amino acids. The V end was cut by 5 bases, the J end by 5 bases, with 12 bases between. Germline values: CDR1 KGHDR, CDR2 SFDVKD. For the CDR3, the DNA is TGTGCCACCAGTGGGGCAGGGAACCACGAGCAGTACTTC. Protein sequence: CATSGAGNHEQYF.

The V and J genes are TRBV4-1 and TRBJ2-7; 8 nucleotides align to TRBD1. Germline CDR1 reads MGHRA; CDR2 reads YSYEKL. CDR3 length equals 15 residues. The J segment lost 2 bases and the V segment lost 2 bases, leaving 5 bases of the junction unmatched. The CDR3 spells CASSQSGQGAYEQYF. The CDR3 bases are TGCGCCAGCAGCCAATCCGGACAGGGAGCCTACGAGCAGTACTTC.

In its sample, this clone was seen once. The chain uses TRBV19 and TRBJ2-2; the D gene is possibly TRBD1 (5 bases). V was trimmed by 4 bases and J by 7 bases, leaving 10 bases between them. CDR3 length: 13 residues. CDR1 and CDR2 (germline): LNHDA, SQIVND (reference sequence). CDR3 region: CASSTTGFGELFF. CDR3 bases: TGTGCCAGTAGTACCACAGGTTTCGGGGAGCTGTTTTTT.

Notes on this clone: The sample contains more than one DNA sequence encoding this CDR3. The rearrangement uses TRBV18 and TRBJ2-6; D possibly corresponds to TRBD1 (5 bases). The CDR3 loop spans 15 amino acids. From germline, CDR1 is KGHSH and CDR2 LQKENI. Trimming stripped 3 bases from V and 1 base from J, with 7 bases between. The CDR3 bases are TGTGCCAGCTCACCGCAGGGATCTGGGGCCAACGTCCTGACTTTC. This sequence encodes CASSPQGSGANVLTF.

The table lists this clone with a count of one. The rearrangement uses TRBV5-1 and TRBJ1-6, with 11 bases fitting TRBD1. The CDR3 loop spans 16 amino acids. The germline V gene has CDR1 SGHRS and CDR2 YFSETQ. The trim removed 5 bases at V and 8 bases at J, leaving 9 bases unmatched. The CDR3 nucleotides are TGCGCCAGCAGACCTCGGACAGGGGGCTCCGATTCACCCCTCCACTTT. This gives the protein CASRPRTGGSDSPLHF.

The chain uses TRBV27 and TRBJ1-5, with 7 bases fitting TRBD1. V lost 6 bases and J lost 4; bases outside the gene matches: 9. The germline V gene encodes CDR1 MNHEY and CDR2 SMNVEV (reference sequence). The CDR3 is 15 residues long. The CDR3 protein is CASREQGIENQPQHF. The CDR3 nucleotides read TGTGCCAGCAGAGAACAGGGGATTGAAAATCAGCCCCAGCATTTT.

This rearrangement joins TRBV28 to TRBJ2-1; D gene uncertain. This CDR3 is 14 amino acids long. CDR1 MDHEN and CDR2 SYDVKM come from the germline V gene. The germline V and J ends were trimmed by 2 bases and 0 bases, with 5 bases remaining between them. This chain's CDR3 is CASSLAASYNEQFF. Written as DNA, the CDR3 is TGTGCCAGCAGTTTAGCGGCCTCCTACAATGAGCAGTTCTTC.

The rearrangement joins TRBV5-4 to TRBJ2-2; 9 positions match TRBD1. The CDR3 consists of 16 residues. Germline lookup yields CDR1 SGHNT and CDR2 YYREEE (reference sequence). The V and J ends lost 4 bases and 4 bases, in that order; junction bases with no gene match: 8. CDR3 nucleotide sequence: TGTGCCAGCAGCAAAGTGGACAGGGGAGGCACCGGGGAGCTGTTTTTT. Residues: CASSKVDRGGTGELFF. Drawing the rest from reference TRBV5-4 and TRBJ2-2, the complete variable domain is ETGVTQSPTHLIKTRGQQVTLRCSSQSGHNTVSWYQQALGQGPQFIFQYYREEENGRGNFPPRFSGLQFPNYSSELNVNALELDDSALYLCASSKVDRGGTGELFFGEGSRLTVL.

This clone has only a few counts. The chain couples TRBV13 to TRBJ2-3, with 13 nucleotides matching TRBD2. V lost 4 bases, J lost 6 bases, and 7 bases stayed unmatched. CDR3 length equals 16 residues. The germline V gene has CDR1 PRHDT and CDR2 FYEKMQ (reference sequence). Written as DNA, the CDR3 is TGTGCCAGCAGCTCTCCGGGACTAGCGGGAACGGATACGCAGTATTTT. This translates into CASSSPGLAGTDTQYF.

The chain is built from TRBV5-4 and TRBJ1-4; D is unclear. Trimming removed 5 bases from V and 4 bases from J, with 9 bases in between. Germline loops: CDR1 SGHNT, CDR2 YYREEE (reference sequence). The CDR3 spans 13 residues. The CDR3 DNA reads as TGTGCCAGCAGGACGGGGATTAATGAAAAACTGTTTTTT. It is translated as CASRTGINEKLFF. Based on the CDR3 plus reference TRBV5-4 and TRBJ1-4, the full variable domain is ETGVTQSPTHLIKTRGQQVTLRCSSQSGHNTVSWYQQALGQGPQFIFQYYREEENGRGNFPPRFSGLQFPNYSSELNVNALELDDSALYLCASRTGINEKLFFGSGTQLSVL.

The gene calls are TRBV28 and TRBJ1-5; D call uncertain. Trimming took 3 bases from V and 5 from J, leaving 8 bases between them. The CDR3 is 13 amino acids. From germline, CDR1 is MDHEN and CDR2 SYDVKM. CDR3 region: CASSFSEDQPQHF. The CDR3 bases are TGTGCCAGCAGTTTCTCGGAGGATCAGCCCCAGCATTTT.

V usage is TRBV18 and J usage is TRBJ1-4; D is unresolved. The V end was cut by 5 bases, the J end by 0 bases, with 16 bases between. This CDR3 spans 17 amino acids. Germline CDR1 KGHSH, CDR2 LQKENI. The CDR3 nucleotides read TGTGCCAGCTCATCCATGCTACAGAGTGCAACTAATGAAAAACTGTTTTTT. Protein product: CASSSMLQSATNEKLFF.

The chain's CDR3 is CASSQTVTGTGELFF. The CDR3 coding sequence is TGTGCCAGCAGCCAAACGGTCACCGGGACCGGGGAGCTGTTTTTT. The chain couples TRBV14 to TRBJ2-2; no firm D call. This CDR3 has 15 residues. V gave up 2 bases and J gave up 5 bases, with 12 bases separating them. The germline V gene has CDR1 SGHDN and CDR2 FVKESK.

This clone is a singleton in its sample. This sequence joins TRBV19 and TRBJ1-5; D is ambiguous. CDR1 and CDR2 from the germline V gene are LNHDA and SQIVND (reference sequence). V was shortened by 5 bases and J by 7 bases, with 9 bases between the two germline ends. The CDR3 runs to 12 residues. The chain's CDR3 is CASSGPGQPQHF. CDR3 DNA: TGTGCCAGTAGTGGTCCAGGCCAGCCCCAGCATTTT. The whole variable domain, filled in from reference TRBV19 and TRBJ1-5, reads DGGITQSPKYLFRKEGQNVTLSCEQNLNHDAMYWYRQDPGQGLRLIYYSQIVNDFQKGDIAEGYSVSREKKESFPLTVTSAQKNPTAFYLCASSGPGQPQHFGDGTRLSIL.

This chain connects TRBV19 to TRBJ2-5, with D maybe TRBD2 (5 bases). This CDR3 spans 16 amino acids. Per the germline V gene, CDR1 is LNHDA and CDR2 is SQIVND (reference sequence). Trimming took 3 bases from V and 1 from J, leaving 15 bases between them. The CDR3 loop reads CASSIGSGRGQETQYF. The DNA for the CDR3 is TGTGCCAGTAGTATTGGGAGCGGCCGGGGCCAAGAGACCCAGTACTTC.

The J gene is TRBJ1-6, the V gene TRBV28, with D possibly TRBD1 on 5 matching bases. CDR3 length: 14 amino acids. Germline CDR1 MDHEN, CDR2 SYDVKM. The V end lost 3 bases, the J end lost 7 bases, and 10 bases lay between the germline ends. DNA of the CDR3: TGTGCCAGCAGTTTTTCAGGGAACAATTCACCCCTCCACTTT. It yields the protein CASSFSGNNSPLHF.

The chain recombines TRBV10-3 with TRBJ2-7, with D possibly matching TRBD1 (6 bases). Deletions cut 3 bases from V and 3 bases from J, with 9 bases between. The CDR3 is 13 amino acids. CDR1 and CDR2 (germline): ENHRY, SYGVKD. The CDR3 nucleotides read TGTGCCATCAGTGATCAACAGGGCTACGAGCAGTACTTC. Translated: CAISDQQGYEQYF.

In its sample, this clone was seen many times. The V gene is TRBV19, the J gene TRBJ1-2; no clear D gene. Germline values: CDR1 LNHDA, CDR2 SQIVND (reference sequence). The CDR3 contains 12 residues. The V and J ends lost 2 bases and 6 bases respectively, with 7 bases between them. The CDR3, as DNA: TGTGCCAGTAGTATAAGACGGGATGGCTACACCTTC. It is translated as CASSIRRDGYTF.

Here the CDR3 DNA reads TGTGCCATCAGCGCCCCCAACGGGCCGGGGATGAACACTGAAGCTTTCTTT. It specifies CAISAPNGPGMNTEAFF. The V call is TRBV10-3, the J call TRBJ1-1, with unresolved D. Germline V gene data show CDR1 as ENHRY and CDR2 as SYGVKD. Trimming left V 6 bases short and J 0 bases short, with 20 bases between. The CDR3 contains 17 residues.

This clone was observed a few times. The chain carries TRBV10-3 and TRBJ2-7, with D unresolved. This CDR3 contains 13 residues. Germline V lookup: CDR1 ENHRY, CDR2 SYGVKD. V shed 4 bases and J shed 3 bases, with 10 bases lying between them. The CDR3 protein is CAISAVVLYEQYF. The CDR3 DNA sequence: TGTGCCATCAGTGCGGTCGTGCTCTACGAGCAGTACTTC.

This chain connects TRBV27 to TRBJ2-5, with a weak D call TRBD1 (5 bases). V lost 5 bases to trimming and J lost 5 bases, with 12 bases between them. CDR1 is MNHEY, CDR2 SMNVEV, per germline (reference sequence). This CDR3 is built from 13 residues. The CDR3 sequence: CASSPGWVETQYF. In DNA form, the CDR3 reads TGTGCCAGCAGTCCAGGGTGGGTCGAGACCCAGTACTTC.

The CDR3 coding sequence is TGTGCCAGCAAGACAGGGGACGAGCAGTACTTC. This codes for CASKTGDEQYF. V is TRBV5-5 and J is TRBJ2-7, with TRBD1 matching over 8 bases. Germline V gives CDR1 SGHKS, CDR2 YYEKEE (reference sequence). Trimming took 6 bases from V and 5 from J; bases not matched to a gene: 1. The CDR3 covers 11 residues.

The chain carries TRBV5-8 and TRBJ2-4; weak D call: TRBD2 (6 bases). Germline assignment: CDR1 SGHTS and CDR2 YDEGEE. The length of the CDR3 is 15 residues. Trimming removed 4 bases from V and 0 bases from J, with 11 bases in between. The chain's CDR3 is CASSPGLEAKNIQYF. Written as DNA, the CDR3 is TGTGCCAGCAGCCCGGGACTGGAAGCCAAAAACATTCAGTACTTC.

DNA of the CDR3: TGTGCCAGCAGCCCGGGTCTGGGACAGGGGGGGAATGGCTACACCTTC. This sequence encodes CASSPGLGQGGNGYTF. J is TRBJ1-2 and V is TRBV7-2; 11 positions match TRBD1. The CDR3 is 16 amino acids. The trim removed 5 bases at V and 6 bases at J, leaving 11 bases unmatched. Germline CDR1 reads SGHTA; CDR2 reads FQGNSA.

The rearrangement joins TRBV19 to TRBJ1-1, with TRBD1 identical over 9 bases. The CDR3 is 14 amino acids. V trimming: 6 bases; J trimming: 11 bases; junction bases outside the gene matches: 13. Germline CDR1 LNHDA, CDR2 SQIVND (reference sequence). The CDR3 spells CASRDRGVLPGAFF. Here the CDR3 DNA reads TGTGCCAGTAGAGACAGGGGGGTATTACCAGGGGCTTTCTTT.

This clone was detected only once. For the CDR3, the DNA is TGTGCCAGCAGCGCTCACCAGGGGAACCAAGAGACCCAGTACTTC. It encodes CASSAHQGNQETQYF. This chain joins TRBV9 and TRBJ2-5; a weak D match, TRBD1 (6 bases). Trimming shortened V by 3 bases and J by 0 bases, and 12 bases separated the two germline ends. CDR1 and CDR2 from the germline V gene are SGDLS and YYNGEE. The CDR3 sequence is 15 residues long. The variable domain in full, with the rest retrieved from reference TRBV9 and TRBJ2-5, is DSGVTQTPKHLITATGQRVTLRCSPRSGDLSVYWYQQSLDQGLQFLIQYYNGEERAKGNILERFSAQQFPDLHSELNLSSLELGDSALYFCASSAHQGNQETQYFGPGTRLLVL.